This T cell receptor beta chain was recorded in a study of T cells in localized non-small cell lung cancer. Regarding the study as a whole: Prolonged overall survival went with higher T cell density in the blood. When the top 100 tumor clones were examined, a median about 60 of them also appeared in the adjacent lung, which was paired and uninvolved.

As to this clone: Its antigen is not known.

The CDR3 length is 16 residues. Germline CDR1 SGHRS, CDR2 YFSETQ. Trimming removed 3 bases from V and 5 bases from J; junction bases left unmatched: 9. Some clones are missing from TCRdb's copy, which holds only in-frame ones; the method was immunoSEQ multiplex PCR. In the table there are tens of thousands of clones, 85% to 90% of which are singletons. V usage is TRBV5-1 and J usage is TRBJ2-1, with 9 bases lining up with TRBD2. This clonotype was obtained from a female donor aged 60 or older with stage I squamous cell lung carcinoma. The specimen was peripheral blood, collected before any cancer treatment. CDR3 in DNA: TGCGCCAGCAGCTCTATAGCGGGAGCCGGCCACAATGAGCAGTTCTTC. It encodes CASSSIAGAGHNEQFF. The full variable domain, its missing parts supplied by reference TRBV5-1 and TRBJ2-1, is KAGVTQTPRYLIKTRGQQVTLSCSPISGHRSVSWYQQTPGQGLQFLFEYFSETQRNKGNFPGRFSGRQFSNSRSEMNVSTLELGDSALYLCASSSIAGAGHNEQFFGPGTRLTVL.